Following are 29 T cell receptor beta chains from one sample sequenced in a study of OX40 agonist ivuxolimab in advanced cancers. Sequencing was performed with immunoSEQ multiplex PCR; in TCRdb, only in-frame clones are kept and a portion is missing. Found here are tens of thousands of clones, 75% to 90% of them singletons; the top ten hold roughly 4.2%. This sample comprised CD4+ or CD8+ T cells sorted from blood, obtained in a trial of the OX40 agonist ivuxolimab. The source of these receptors is an adult with an advanced solid tumor such as melanoma, head and neck, liver or kidney cancer.

V and J are TRBV21-1 and TRBJ2-3; the table's D call, TRBD1, has no DNA check behind it. TRBV21-1 is a recognized pseudogene. CDR3 length: 14 residues. Here the CDR3 DNA reads TGTGCCAGCAACCCGACAGGGAGCACAGATACGCAGTATTTT. It specifies CASNPTGSTDTQYF.

The chain employs TRBV12-2 and TRBJ2-2; the table's D gene call, TRBD1, was not cross checked with the DNA. TRBV12-2 is assigned pseudogene status. This CDR3 has 19 amino acids. The CDR3 protein is CASRFPPGQGNANTGELFF. In DNA, the CDR3 is TGTGCAAGTCGCTTCCCCCCTGGGCAGGGCAACGCGAACACCGGGGAGCTGTTTTTT.

The V call is TRBV27, the J call TRBJ1-2; maybe TRBD1 (5 bases). CDR3 length equals 15 residues. Deletions cut 5 bases from V and 3 bases from J, with 16 bases between. Germline V gene data show CDR1 as MNHEY and CDR2 as SMNVEV (reference sequence). CDR3 residues: CASSLGAGPYYGYTF. DNA for the CDR3: TGTGCCAGCAGTCTAGGGGCAGGACCCTACTATGGCTACACCTTC.

This rearrangement joins TRBV2 to TRBJ2-7; 10 bases agree with TRBD1. V was clipped by 8 bases and J by 2 bases; unmatched bases: 0. From germline, CDR1 is SNHLY and CDR2 FYNNEI. The CDR3 is made up of 12 amino acids. CDR3 residues: CASGQGAYEQYF. CDR3 coding DNA: TGTGCCAGCGGACAGGGGGCCTACGAGCAGTACTTC.

This clone was seen more than once but under ten times. CDR3 loop: CASSDRATGELFF. The CDR3 DNA reads as TGTGCCAGCAGTGACCGAGCTACCGGGGAGCTGTTTTTT. The chain carries TRBV6-4 and TRBJ2-2, with D uncertain. Germline V gene sequence: CDR1 MRHNA, CDR2 SNTAGT. This CDR3 has 13 residues. V was clipped by 2 bases and J by 5 bases, with 6 bases between them.

The chain couples TRBV5-1 to TRBJ2-1; 11 nucleotides agree with TRBD2. This CDR3 is built from 20 residues. V shed 4 bases and J 1 base; nucleotides not matched to a gene: 16. The germline gives CDR1 SGHRS, CDR2 YFSETQ. The CDR3 region has the DNA TGCGCCAGCAGCCCCTGGGGGGGACTAGCGGCAACCAGATCCTACAATGAGCAGTTCTTC. It encodes CASSPWGGLAATRSYNEQFF. Full variable domain (rest looked up from reference TRBV5-1 and TRBJ2-1): KAGVTQTPRYLIKTRGQQVTLSCSPISGHRSVSWYQQTPGQGLQFLFEYFSETQRNKGNFPGRFSGRQFSNSRSEMNVSTLELGDSALYLCASSPWGGLAATRSYNEQFFGPGTRLTVL.

The J gene is TRBJ1-5, the V gene TRBV28; D possibly corresponds to TRBD1 (6 bases). The germline V and J ends were trimmed by 7 bases and 9 bases, with 16 bases remaining between them. Germline values: CDR1 MDHEN, CDR2 SYDVKM. The CDR3 is 13 residues long. CDR3 sequence reads: CASKLAGVRPQHF. CDR3 bases: TGTGCCAGCAAATTAGCAGGGGTCCGGCCCCAGCATTTT.

The CDR3 protein is CASRPWTDSNQPQHF. DNA for the CDR3: TGTGCCAGCAGGCCCTGGACCGATAGCAATCAGCCCCAGCATTTT. J is TRBJ1-5 and V is TRBV6-5, with D unresolved. CDR1 and CDR2 from the germline V gene are MNHEY and SVGAGI. V shed 6 bases and J shed 0 bases, with 12 bases lying between them. The CDR3 covers 15 residues.

The chain carries TRBV6-5 and TRBJ1-1; D might be TRBD1 (5 bases). Between the trimmed V and J ends, which lost 4 bases and 8 bases, there was a span of 17 bases. Germline V CDR1 and CDR2: MNHEY, SVGAGI. This CDR3 has 14 amino acids. The CDR3 reads CASSSGDRLREAFF. The CDR3 region has the DNA TGTGCCAGCAGTTCCGGGGACCGCTTAAGGGAAGCTTTCTTT.

The rearrangement uses TRBV4-3 and TRBJ1-2; no firm D call. The V gene's germline CDR1 is LGHNA and CDR2 YSLEER. Trimming removed 4 bases from V and 4 bases from J, with 19 bases in between. The CDR3 totals 16 residues. CDR3 sequence: CASSPTVVDTAYGYTF. The CDR3 nucleotides read TGCGCCAGCAGCCCAACCGTAGTAGACACCGCCTATGGCTACACCTTC.

The V gene is TRBV7-6, the J gene TRBJ2-7; 11 nucleotides line up with TRBD2. V was clipped by 8 bases and J by 1 base; unmatched bases: 19. Per germline, CDR1 SGHVS and CDR2 FNYEAQ. The CDR3 runs to 19 residues. Here the CDR3 DNA reads TGTGCCAGCCTCCCCGCTCCAGGACTAGCGGGTAAAAGGTCCTACGAGCAGTACTTC. It specifies CASLPAPGLAGKRSYEQYF.

The chain joins TRBV29-1 to TRBJ2-1; 11 bases map to TRBD1. CDR3 length equals 14 residues. Germline V gives CDR1 SQVTM, CDR2 ANQGSEA. V lost 2 bases to trimming and J lost 6 bases; unmatched junction nucleotides: 3. The CDR3 DNA reads TGCAGCGTTGAACGAGGGACAGGGGGCAATGAGCAGTTCTTC. Its protein product is CSVERGTGGNEQFF.

The chain links TRBV6-1 to TRBJ2-1; D uncertain. The germline CDR1 and CDR2 sequences are MNHNS and SASEGT. This CDR3 comprises 15 residues. The V gene lost 7 bases and the J gene lost 6 bases, with 19 bases spanning the gap. The CDR3 is CASIVWENRPNEQFF. The CDR3 coding sequence is TGTGCCAGCATAGTGTGGGAAAACCGCCCCAATGAGCAGTTCTTC.

This clone was observed a single time. The V call is TRBV21-1, the J call TRBJ2-1; the D call of TRBD1 is as the table states it, not checked on the DNA. TRBV21-1 is noted as a pseudogene. The CDR3 runs to 11 residues. In DNA, the CDR3 is TGTGCCAGCTTTCTGACAGAAGGACAGTTCTTC. Translation: CASFLTEGQFF.

The V call is TRBV6-5, the J call TRBJ1-5, with D possibly being TRBD1 (5 bases). CDR1 is MNHEY, CDR2 SVGAGI, per germline. The CDR3 totals 15 residues. V lost 4 bases, J lost 0 bases, and 10 bases lay in between. This CDR3 is CASSSLGGSNQPQHF. DNA for the CDR3: TGTGCCAGCAGTTCCCTGGGGGGTAGCAATCAGCCCCAGCATTTT.

This rearrangement joins TRBV11-2 to TRBJ2-7; no clear D. The germline V gene encodes CDR1 SGHAT and CDR2 FQNNGV. The length of the CDR3 is 11 residues. Deletions cut 1 base from V and 6 bases from J, with 4 bases between. Here the CDR3 DNA reads TGTGCCAGCAGCTTAGGGCTCGAGCAGTACTTC. Amino acids: CASSLGLEQYF.

This chain joins TRBV6-4 and TRBJ2-1, with 9 positions matching TRBD2. With V trimmed by 10 bases and J by 4 bases, 17 bases remained unmatched. CDR3 length equals 17 residues. CDR1 is MRHNA and CDR2 is SNTAGT in the germline V gene. In DNA form, the CDR3 reads TGTGCCACAAGCCGTAAAGGGGCTAGCGGGATTTACAATGAGCAGTTCTTC. Amino acids: CATSRKGASGIYNEQFF.

This chain uses TRBV28 with TRBJ2-3; D is possibly TRBD1 or TRBD2 (6 bases each). The CDR3 is made up of 17 amino acids. Per the germline V gene, CDR1 is MDHEN and CDR2 is SYDVKM. The V end was cut by 0 bases, the J end by 7 bases, with 20 bases between. The CDR3 bases are TGTGCCAGCAGTTTATGGGGGGGCGGAGACCGTGGCTATACGCAGTATTTT. This translates into CASSLWGGGDRGYTQYF. The full variable domain, in which reference TRBV28 and TRBJ2-3 provide the parts outside the CDR3, is DVKVTQSSRYLVKRTGEKVFLECVQDMDHENMFWYRQDPGLGLRLIYFSYDVKMKEKGDIPEGYSVSREKKERFSLILESASTNQTSMYLCASSLWGGGDRGYTQYFGPGTRLTVL.

The V gene is TRBV11-2, the J gene TRBJ1-2, with TRBD1 matching 7 bases. Germline CDR1 and CDR2: SGHAT and FQNNGV. The V segment lost 4 bases and the J segment 8 bases; nucleotides outside the gene matches: 7. The CDR3 contains 13 residues. CDR3 DNA sequence: TGTGCCAGCAGCTCAAACAGGGGTGGCGGCTACACCTTC. It codes for CASSSNRGGGYTF.

The chain couples TRBV6-1 to TRBJ2-7; the match to TRBD1 covers 12 bases. The CDR3 has 15 residues. Germline CDR1 reads MNHNS; CDR2 reads SASEGT. After removal of 2 bases from V and 4 bases from J, the junction contained 3 bases not matched to a gene. CDR3 bases: TGTGCCAGCAGTGAAAGGGACAGGGGGCCGTACGAGCAGTACTTC. It specifies CASSERDRGPYEQYF.

The gene calls are TRBV11-1 and TRBJ1-2; D ambiguous. The germline CDR1 and CDR2 sequences are SGHAT and FQDESV (reference sequence). V shed 3 bases and J shed 4 bases, with 9 bases lying between them. CDR3 length: 13 amino acids. The CDR3 DNA reads as TGTGCCAGCAGCTTGGGCGGTCGCTATGGCTACACCTTC. Translation: CASSLGGRYGYTF.

The gene calls are TRBV30 and TRBJ1-5, with D possibly TRBD1 on 5 matching bases. This CDR3 is built from 16 residues. Trimming took off 0 bases at V and 3 bases at J, with 15 bases between the two ends. Germline V gene data show CDR1 as GTSNPN and CDR2 as SVGIG (reference sequence). CDR3 nucleotides: TGTGCCTGGAGTGTTGGAGGGGCGCGGAACAATCAGCCCCAGCATTTT. This encodes CAWSVGGARNNQPQHF.

The chain employs TRBV4-2 and TRBJ2-7; a possible D gene is TRBD1 (6 bases). The germline V gene encodes CDR1 LGHNA and CDR2 YNFKEQ. V lost 2 bases, J lost 8 bases, and 16 bases lay in between. The CDR3 is 14 amino acids. CDR3 DNA: TGTGCCAGCAGCCAACCGGACAGTGGTTTGCAGCAGTACTTC. Amino acid sequence: CASSQPDSGLQQYF.

The chain is built from TRBV5-6 and TRBJ2-1; 8 bases align to TRBD2. The V gene's germline CDR1 is SGHDT and CDR2 YYEEEE. V dropped 0 bases and J dropped 2; count of bases not matched to a gene: 4. CDR3 length: 16 amino acids. The CDR3 DNA is TGTGCCAGCAGCTTGGATGGTAGCGGGACCTACAATGAGCAGTTCTTC. Translated, it gives CASSLDGSGTYNEQFF.

The V call is TRBV9, the J call TRBJ2-3; 14 nucleotides match TRBD2. J lost 2 bases, V lost 0 bases, and 2 bases had no gene match. The CDR3 is made up of 17 amino acids. Germline V gives CDR1 SGDLS, CDR2 YYNGEE. The CDR3 here is CASSVAGLAGDTDTQYF. CDR3 bases: TGTGCCAGCAGCGTAGCGGGACTAGCGGGAGACACAGATACGCAGTATTTT.

CDR3 sequence: CASSSTVLGYSPLHF. CDR3 nucleotide sequence: TGTGCCAGCAGCTCGACCGTCTTAGGCTATTCACCCCTCCACTTT. The rearrangement joins TRBV11-2 to TRBJ1-6; unclear D gene. The V end lost 4 bases, the J end lost 8 bases, and 15 bases lay between the germline ends. Germline lookup yields CDR1 SGHAT and CDR2 FQNNGV. The CDR3 extends over 15 amino acids.

The J gene is TRBJ2-7, the V gene TRBV7-2; possibly TRBD2 for D (7 bases). V was shortened by 1 base and J by 12 bases, with 13 bases between the two germline ends. Per germline, CDR1 SGHTA and CDR2 FQGNSA. CDR3 length: 12 residues. CDR3 coding DNA: TGTGCCAGCAGCTTAGACCGGGGGGCACCGTACTTC. It encodes CASSLDRGAPYF.

The rearrangement links TRBV28 to TRBJ2-7; D may be TRBD2 (5 bases). This CDR3 is built from 12 residues. The ends were cut back, 5 bases at V and 5 bases at J, with 10 bases in the middle. Per the germline V gene, CDR1 is MDHEN and CDR2 is SYDVKM. The CDR3 DNA sequence: TGTGCCAGCAGTCTCCAGAGGGACGAGCAGTACTTC. Residues: CASSLQRDEQYF. The variable domain in full, completed from reference TRBV28 and TRBJ2-7, reads DVKVTQSSRYLVKRTGEKVFLECVQDMDHENMFWYRQDPGLGLRLIYFSYDVKMKEKGDIPEGYSVSREKKERFSLILESASTNQTSMYLCASSLQRDEQYFGPGTRLTVT.

This clone was found a few times. The CDR3 loop reads CASSGGTGSNQPQHF. CDR3 DNA: TGTGCCAGCAGTGGCGGGACAGGTAGCAATCAGCCCCAGCATTTT. The chain couples TRBV6-5 to TRBJ1-5, with 8 bases that match TRBD1. Germline loops: CDR1 MNHEY, CDR2 SVGAGI. CDR3 length equals 15 residues. J gave up 0 bases and V 5 bases, and 3 bases lay outside the gene matches.